This T cell receptor beta chain was recorded in a study of blood T cell repertoires in COVID-19. Study in general: Acute and convalescent COVID-19 samples came from the United States, Italy and Spain. T cells, B-cell-depleted T cells, or PBMCs provided the cDNA or gDNA that served as material.

After removal of 5 bases from V and 4 bases from J, the junction contained 9 bases not matched to a gene. Germline V gene data show CDR1 as LGHDT and CDR2 as YNNKEL (reference sequence). The CDR3 runs to 15 residues. Original handling: How many nucleated cells were present was estimated from reference gene primer amplification. The assay was immunoSEQ multiplex PCR, and TCRdb's table has in-frame clones only and misses some. V and J calls and clone size are those listed in that table; D and trimming were worked out from the DNA. The data contain about 140,000 clones, approximately 73% of them seen just once; the ten biggest clones take up 4.2%.

The J gene is TRBJ2-3, the V gene TRBV3-1 (or the pseudogene TRBV3-2), with 7 bases matching TRBD1. Sequencing was done on a sample of peripheral blood. The clonotype originates from a man aged 55-75 years with acute or convalescent COVID-19. The CDR3 reads CASSNDRARADTQYF. DNA for the CDR3: TGTGCCAGCAGCAACGACAGGGCCAGGGCAGATACGCAGTATTTT.